The clone carrying this T cell receptor (beta chain) was observed many times. Individual cDNA molecules received unique molecular identifiers. TCRdb called the 5' RACE reads again in MiXCR, with one record for every CDR3 protein. Seen here are about 35,000 distinct CDR3 sequences, over 6.5% observed once, and the top ten hold just over 4%. The data derive from a study of early T cells in non-severe SARS-CoV-2 infection. Trimming removed 3 bases from V and 2 bases from J; junction bases left unmatched: 6. The CDR3 totals 14 residues. The germline gives CDR1 DFQATT, CDR2 SNEGSKA (reference sequence). This receptor was obtained from an adult who was a healthcare worker with PCR-confirmed SARS-CoV-2 infection or an uninfected control (not recorded which). The V gene is TRBV20-1, the J gene TRBJ2-7; 8 bases agree with TRBD2. The sample consisted of whole blood. CDR3 bases: TGCAGTGCTAGTATGGGACTAGTAACCTACGAGCAGTACTTC. Translation gives CSASMGLVTYEQYF.